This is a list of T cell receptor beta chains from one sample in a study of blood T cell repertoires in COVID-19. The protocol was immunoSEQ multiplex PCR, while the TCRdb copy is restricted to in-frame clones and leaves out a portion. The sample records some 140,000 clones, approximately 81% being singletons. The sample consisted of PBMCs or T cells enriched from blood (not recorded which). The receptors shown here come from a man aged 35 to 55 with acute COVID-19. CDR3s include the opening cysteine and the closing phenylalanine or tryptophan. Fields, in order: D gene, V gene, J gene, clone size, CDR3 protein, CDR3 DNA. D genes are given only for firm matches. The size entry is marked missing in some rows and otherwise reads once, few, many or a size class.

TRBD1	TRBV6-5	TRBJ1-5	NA	CASRPTGYSNQPQHF	TGTGCCAGCAGGCCGACAGGGTATAGCAATCAGCCCCAGCATTTT
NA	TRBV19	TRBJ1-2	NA	CASEQGTNYGYTF	TGTGCCAGCGAGCAGGGAACTAACTATGGCTACACCTTC
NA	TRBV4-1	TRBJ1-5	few	CASSQDSRDNQPQHF	TGCGCCAGCAGCCAAGATTCCAGGGACAATCAGCCCCAGCATTTT
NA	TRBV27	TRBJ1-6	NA	CASSPRPGLWSYNSPLHF	TGTGCCAGCAGTCCCCGCCCGGGACTTTGGTCCTATAATTCACCCCTCCACTTT
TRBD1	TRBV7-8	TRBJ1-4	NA	CASSAGTGGEKLFF	TGTGCCAGCAGCGCCGGGACAGGGGGGGAAAAACTGTTTTTT
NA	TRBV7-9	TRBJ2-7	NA	CASSLSSGQSYEQYF	TGTGCCAGCAGCTTATCGTCTGGGCAGTCTTACGAGCAGTACTTC
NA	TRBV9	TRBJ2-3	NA	CASSVATAGWGDTQYF	TGTGCCAGCAGCGTAGCTACGGCGGGGTGGGGAGATACGCAGTATTTT
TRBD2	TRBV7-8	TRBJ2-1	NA	CASSPERAREGSRNEQFF	TGTGCCAGCAGCCCCGAGAGGGCGCGGGAGGGCTCCCGCAATGAGCAGTTCTTC
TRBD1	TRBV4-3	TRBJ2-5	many	CASSQEPRGSLETQYF	TGCGCCAGCAGCCAAGAGCCCAGGGGGTCTCTTGAGACCCAGTACTTC
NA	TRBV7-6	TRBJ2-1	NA	CASSQDWGSYNEQFF	TGTGCCAGCAGCCAGGACTGGGGCTCCTACAATGAGCAGTTCTTC
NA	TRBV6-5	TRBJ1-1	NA	CASSYSGQRSDTEAFF	TGTGCCAGCAGTTACTCAGGACAGCGTTCGGACACTGAAGCTTTCTTT
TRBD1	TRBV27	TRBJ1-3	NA	CASSYTGVKGNTIYF	TGTGCCAGCAGTTATACAGGGGTGAAGGGAAACACCATATATTTT
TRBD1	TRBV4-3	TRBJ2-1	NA	CASSQDNDGQGGNEQFF	TGCGCCAGCAGCCAAGATAATGACGGACAGGGGGGCAATGAGCAGTTCTTC
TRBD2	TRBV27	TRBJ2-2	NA	CASSRHPHLAGENTGELFF	TGTGCCAGCAGCCGACACCCACATCTAGCGGGGGAGAACACCGGGGAGCTGTTTTTT
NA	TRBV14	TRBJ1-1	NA	CASSQDLGVNTEAFF	TGTGCCAGCAGCCAAGATCTGGGAGTGAACACTGAAGCTTTCTTT
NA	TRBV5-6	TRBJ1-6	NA	CASSTGGVWGNSPLHF	TGTGCCAGCAGCACTGGAGGGGTGTGGGGAAATTCACCCCTCCACTTT
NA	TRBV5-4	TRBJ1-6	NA	CASSSGGVSSPLHF	TGTGCCAGCAGCTCCGGGGGGGTCTCCTCACCCCTCCACTTT
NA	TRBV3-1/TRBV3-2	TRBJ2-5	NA	CASSQDPARGETQYF	TGTGCCAGCAGCCAAGATCCTGCCCGCGGGGAGACCCAGTACTTC
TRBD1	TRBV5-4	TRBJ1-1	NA	CASSSGGQGNTEAFF	TGTGCCAGCAGCTCGGGGGGACAGGGGAACACTGAAGCTTTCTTT
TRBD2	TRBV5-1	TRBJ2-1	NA	CASSLGLAGGNNEQFF	TGCGCCAGCAGCTTGGGACTAGCGGGAGGAAACAATGAGCAGTTCTTC
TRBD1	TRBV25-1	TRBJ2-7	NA	CASSLGQGGFNEQYF	TGTGCCAGCAGTCTCGGACAGGGGGGCTTCAACGAGCAGTACTTC
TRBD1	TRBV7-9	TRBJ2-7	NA	CASGQGAKGYEQYF	TGTGCCAGTGGACAGGGGGCGAAAGGCTACGAGCAGTACTTC
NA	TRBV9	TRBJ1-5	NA	CASSVEGGGNQPQHF	TGTGCCAGCAGCGTTGAAGGGGGGGGCAATCAGCCCCAGCATTTT
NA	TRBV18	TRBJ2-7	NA	CASSPGRTNSYEQYF	TGTGCCAGCTCACCGGGCAGGACTAACTCCTACGAGCAGTACTTC
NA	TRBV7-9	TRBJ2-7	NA	CASSRGIAYTYEQYF	TGTGCCAGCAGCCGGGGGATAGCCTACACCTACGAGCAGTACTTC
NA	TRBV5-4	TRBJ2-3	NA	CASSRAVEADTQYF	TGTGCCAGCAGCCGAGCGGTTGAGGCAGATACGCAGTATTTT
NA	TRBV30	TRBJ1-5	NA	CAWREGGQQPQHF	TGTGCCTGGAGGGAGGGAGGTCAGCAGCCCCAGCATTTT
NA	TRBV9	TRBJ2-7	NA	CASSAMDSSYEQYF	TGTGCCAGCAGCGCGATGGACAGTTCCTACGAGCAGTACTTC
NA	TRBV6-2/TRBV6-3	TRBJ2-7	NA	CASSTGYEQYF	TGTGCCAGCAGTACCGGCTACGAGCAGTACTTC
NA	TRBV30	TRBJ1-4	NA	CAFRGRRNEKLFF	TGTGCCTTCAGGGGACGAAGAAATGAAAAACTGTTTTTT
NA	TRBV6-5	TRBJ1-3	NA	CASRRGAEDTIYF	TGTGCCAGCAGACGGGGTGCGGAAGACACCATATATTTT
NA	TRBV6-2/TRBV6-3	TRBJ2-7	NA	CASSRGLISYEQYF	TGTGCCAGCAGCCGCGGACTGATTTCCTACGAGCAGTACTTC